The 29 T cell receptor beta chains below were found in one sample sequenced in a study of beta chain features in type 1 diabetes. Study-level points and caveats: In every one of the four CD4+ subsets, TCRB CDR3s were moderately but significantly shorter in Type 1 diabetes patients.

The antigens of these receptors remain unknown. The whole isolated RNA underwent reverse transcription, so sequencing captured expressed TCRB transcripts. Generated by immunoSEQ multiplex PCR, the TCRdb table keeps only in-frame clones and is missing some. The repertoire includes 600,000 or so clones, around 15% of them detected once, and roughly 0.04% sits in the top ten. The sequencing input was naive CD4+ T cells from blood. The receptor source for this set is a man aged 18 to 30 with type 1 diabetes.

The gene calls are TRBV7-9 and TRBJ1-4; D is perhaps TRBD1 (5 bases). The CDR3 is 15 amino acids. Trimming took 5 bases from V and 2 from J, leaving 12 bases between them. Germline V gene data show CDR1 as SEHNR and CDR2 as FQNEAQ (reference sequence). The CDR3, as DNA: TGTGCCAGCAGCCCCATGGGGACGACTAATGAAAAACTGTTTTTT. Its protein is CASSPMGTTNEKLFF.

The chain employs TRBV27 and TRBJ1-5, with unresolved D. The CDR3 has 14 residues. From germline, CDR1 is MNHEY and CDR2 SMNVEV (reference sequence). V dropped 4 bases and J dropped 4 bases, with 11 bases sitting between them. CDR3 region: CASSYRAKNQPQHF. The DNA of the CDR3 is TGTGCCAGCAGTTATAGGGCGAAGAATCAGCCCCAGCATTTT.

This clone was seen a handful of times. The chain links TRBV5-4 to TRBJ2-2; a weak D match, TRBD2 (5 bases). Germline CDR1 reads SGHNT; CDR2 reads YYREEE (reference sequence). The CDR3 spans 15 residues. Deletions cut 0 bases from V and 7 bases from J, with 13 bases between. The chain's CDR3 is CASSLVASLDGELFF. In nucleotides, the CDR3 is TGTGCCAGCAGCTTGGTGGCTAGCCTGGACGGGGAGCTGTTTTTT.

This clone was picked up a small number of times. V usage is TRBV5-4 and J usage is TRBJ2-2, with 7 bases identical to TRBD2. Germline CDR1 reads SGHNT; CDR2 reads YYREEE (reference sequence). This CDR3 is built from 16 residues. With 4 bases clipped from V and 1 base from J, the junction kept 7 bases outside the gene matches. The CDR3 protein is CASSQVPGGNTGELFF. The CDR3 DNA reads as TGTGCCAGCAGCCAAGTTCCGGGAGGGAACACCGGGGAGCTGTTTTTT.

The chain is built from TRBV7-2 and TRBJ1-5; maybe TRBD1 (5 bases). From germline, CDR1 is SGHTA and CDR2 FQGNSA. The ends were cut back, 4 bases at V and 3 bases at J, with 10 bases in the middle. The CDR3 runs 14 residues. The CDR3 here is CASSSVGANQPQHF. Written as DNA, the CDR3 is TGTGCCAGCAGCTCCGTAGGGGCCAATCAGCCCCAGCATTTT.

V and J are TRBV11-2 and TRBJ2-6; possibly TRBD1 for D (6 bases). The ends were cut back, 2 bases at V and 4 bases at J, with 9 bases in the middle. CDR3 length: 15 amino acids. Germline lookup yields CDR1 SGHAT and CDR2 FQNNGV. This CDR3 reads CASSLTGPGANVLTF. In DNA, the CDR3 is TGTGCCAGCAGCTTAACAGGGCCGGGGGCCAACGTCCTGACTTTC.

J is TRBJ1-1 and V is TRBV5-1, with 7 bases fitting TRBD1. Germline values: CDR1 SGHRS, CDR2 YFSETQ. This CDR3 has 14 amino acids. V shed 3 bases, J shed 2 bases, and the junction held 4 bases outside the gene matches. The CDR3 DNA reads TGCGCCAGCAGCTGGGGACAGCCCAACACTGAAGCTTTCTTT. It is translated as CASSWGQPNTEAFF.

In this sample, this clone turned up a few times. V usage is TRBV18 and J usage is TRBJ2-7, with a possible D match to TRBD2 (5 bases). Germline CDR1 reads KGHSH; CDR2 reads LQKENI. There are 15 residues in the CDR3. The V gene lost 3 bases and the J gene lost 1 base, with 13 bases spanning the gap. The CDR3 here is CASSPTRDLSYEQYF. CDR3 sequence (DNA): TGTGCCAGCTCACCTACCCGGGATCTATCCTACGAGCAGTACTTC.

This chain joins TRBV4-2 and TRBJ2-3, with D tentatively TRBD1 (6 bases). This CDR3 has 16 residues. Germline CDR1 LGHNA, CDR2 YNFKEQ. The V end was cut by 3 bases, the J end by 0 bases, with 13 bases between. CDR3 in DNA: TGTGCCAGCAGCCAGCAAGGACAGATTAGCACAGATACGCAGTATTTT. Translating it yields CASSQQGQISTDTQYF.

Only a few counts were recorded for this clone. This chain links TRBV7-9 with TRBJ2-3; maybe TRBD1 (6 bases). Germline V gene data show CDR1 as SEHNR and CDR2 as FQNEAQ (reference sequence). V was cut by 5 bases and J by 7 bases, with 19 bases left in between. The CDR3 runs 15 residues. The CDR3: CASSPQGSGLNTQYF. The CDR3 DNA sequence: TGTGCCAGCAGCCCACAGGGTAGTGGCTTAAATACGCAGTATTTT.

This clone turned up a few times. The rearrangement links TRBV7-2 to TRBJ2-3; D unclear. The CDR3 has 12 amino acids. V was shortened by 4 bases and J by 1 base, with 3 bases between the two germline ends. Germline V gene data show CDR1 as SGHTA and CDR2 as FQGNSA. This CDR3 reads CASSSGTDTQYF. Written as DNA, the CDR3 is TGTGCCAGCAGCTCGGGCACAGATACGCAGTATTTT.

This clone was detected only a few times. V is TRBV4-1 and J is TRBJ2-3; D is uncertain. With 2 bases removed from V and 2 bases from J, the gap between germline ends came to 14 bases. Germline-derived CDR1 and CDR2 are MGHRA and YSYEKL. The CDR3 sequence is 16 residues long. This chain's CDR3 is CASSQLVGPLTDTQYF. CDR3 bases: TGCGCCAGCAGCCAATTAGTCGGACCGCTCACAGATACGCAGTATTTT.

In the case of this clone: Compared with germline, one end of the junction differs, possibly owing to a read error. CDR3 coding DNA: TGTGCCAGCTGTGACAGAGGCACTGAAGCTTTCTTT. Its protein product is CASCDRGTEAFF. The chain uses TRBV2 and TRBJ1-1; D perhaps matches TRBD1 (5 bases). This CDR3 has 12 amino acids. CDR1 and CDR2 from the germline V gene are SNHLY and FYNNEI. The variable domain in full, with the rest retrieved from reference TRBV2 and TRBJ1-1, is EPEVTQTPSHQVTQMGQEVILRCVPISNHLYFYWYRQILGQKVEFLVSFYNNEISEKSEIFDDQFSVERPDGSNFTLKIRSTKLEDSAMYFCASCDRGTEAFFGQGTRLTVV.

The chain combines TRBV30 with TRBJ1-1, with 7 positions matching TRBD1. The germline gives CDR1 GTSNPN, CDR2 SVGIG (reference sequence). The V segment lost 4 bases and the J segment 11 bases; nucleotides outside the gene matches: 10. The CDR3 sequence is 12 residues long. The CDR3 reads CAWTWDSLDAFF. The CDR3 DNA follows: TGTGCCTGGACCTGGGACAGTCTGGATGCTTTCTTT.

This clone was counted a few times. The rearrangement joins TRBV2 to TRBJ1-1; 7 bases fit TRBD1. Germline values: CDR1 SNHLY, CDR2 FYNNEI. The ends lost 5 bases at V and 3 bases at J; junction bases unmatched: 0. The CDR3 runs to 12 residues. The CDR3 loop reads CASSTGDTEAFF. For the CDR3, the DNA is TGTGCCAGCAGTACAGGGGACACTGAAGCTTTCTTT.

The chain recombines TRBV5-1 with TRBJ2-7, with D perhaps matching TRBD1 (6 bases). Germline V gene lookup returns CDR1 SGHRS and CDR2 YFSETQ. The CDR3 runs to 15 residues. With 4 bases removed from V and 0 bases from J, the gap between germline ends came to 14 bases. The CDR3 DNA follows: TGCGCCAGCAGCCGACAGGCAGGGCCCTCCTACGAGCAGTACTTC. The encoded protein is CASSRQAGPSYEQYF.

The chain joins TRBV30 to TRBJ2-1, with no clear D. The V and J ends lost 4 bases and 0 bases respectively, with 16 bases between them. Germline V gene data show CDR1 as GTSNPN and CDR2 as SVGIG (reference sequence). This CDR3 is 16 amino acids long. The CDR3 loop reads CAWKPFSQSSYNEQFF. In DNA form, the CDR3 reads TGTGCCTGGAAGCCCTTTTCCCAAAGCTCCTACAATGAGCAGTTCTTC. Looking up the rest from reference TRBV30 and TRBJ2-1 gives the full variable domain: SQTIHQWPATLVQPVGSPLSLECTVEGTSNPNLYWYRQAAGRGLQLLFYSVGIGQISSEVPQNLSASRPQDRQFILSSKKLLLSDSGFYLCAWKPFSQSSYNEQFFGPGTRLTVL.

The CDR3 protein is CASSPNDRMANQPQHF. Written as DNA, the CDR3 is TGTGCCAGCTCACCAAACGACAGGATGGCAAATCAGCCCCAGCATTTT. The gene calls are TRBV18 and TRBJ1-5; TRBD1 is a possible D gene (6 bases). The germline V and J ends were trimmed by 2 bases and 4 bases, with 15 bases remaining between them. The germline V gene has CDR1 KGHSH and CDR2 LQKENI. The CDR3 is 16 amino acids.

This clone was seen more than once but under ten times. This chain connects TRBV6-5 to TRBJ1-1; D remains ambiguous. Germline-derived CDR1 and CDR2 are MNHEY and SVGAGI. This CDR3 region has 14 residues. V was trimmed by 5 bases and J by 2 bases, leaving 12 bases between them. As DNA, the CDR3 is TGTGCCAGCAGTGTACGTGCGGCCAACACTGAAGCTTTCTTT. The encoded protein is CASSVRAANTEAFF.

This clone turned up a few times. The chain couples TRBV29-1 to TRBJ2-7, with D possibly TRBD2 on 5 matching bases. The CDR3 runs 13 residues. The germline V and J ends were trimmed by 5 bases and 0 bases, with 11 bases remaining between them. Germline V gives CDR1 SQVTM, CDR2 ANQGSEA. The CDR3: CSVLRESSYEQYF. The CDR3 nucleotides read TGCAGCGTTCTCCGGGAAAGCTCCTACGAGCAGTACTTC.

J is TRBJ2-6 and V is TRBV10-3; 10 nucleotides agree with TRBD1. The V and J ends lost 6 bases and 5 bases, in that order; junction bases with no gene match: 16. The CDR3 is made up of 19 amino acids. The germline CDR1 and CDR2 sequences are ENHRY and SYGVKD. The CDR3 DNA is TGTGCCATCAGACCTGGACAGGGGGATGGCTCTGGTAGGGCCAACGTCCTGACTTTC. Translation gives CAIRPGQGDGSGRANVLTF.

The chain joins TRBV6-5 to TRBJ2-3; TRBD1 might be the D (5 bases). CDR1 and CDR2 from the germline V gene are MNHEY and SVGAGI. The CDR3 consists of 13 residues. Deletions cut 4 bases from V and 4 bases from J, with 9 bases between. CDR3 protein: CASSSQGPDTQYF. The CDR3 bases are TGTGCCAGCAGTTCCCAGGGTCCAGATACGCAGTATTTT.

This rearrangement joins TRBV6-6 to TRBJ1-1, with 7 bases matching TRBD1. CDR1 is MNHNY and CDR2 is SVGAGI in the germline V gene (reference sequence). J was trimmed by 6 bases and V by 4 bases; bases with no gene match: 5. The CDR3 has 13 residues. CDR3 in amino acids: CASSSGQVAEAFF. DNA of the CDR3: TGTGCCAGCAGTTCCGGACAGGTCGCTGAAGCTTTCTTT.

The chain couples TRBV2 to TRBJ2-5, with a possible D match to TRBD1 (6 bases). The length of the CDR3 is 13 residues. Trimming stripped 8 bases from V and 5 bases from J, with 15 bases between. From germline, CDR1 is SNHLY and CDR2 FYNNEI. The CDR3 DNA reads as TGTGCCAGCTTCCAGGGGATGTGGGAGACCCAGTACTTC. This sequence encodes CASFQGMWETQYF. The full variable domain, in which reference TRBV2 and TRBJ2-5 provide the parts outside the CDR3, is EPEVTQTPSHQVTQMGQEVILRCVPISNHLYFYWYRQILGQKVEFLVSFYNNEISEKSEIFDDQFSVERPDGSNFTLKIRSTKLEDSAMYFCASFQGMWETQYFGPGTRLLVL.

This clone has more than one count but fewer than ten. The J gene is TRBJ2-1, the V gene TRBV30; 11 bases map to TRBD1. CDR1 and CDR2 (germline): GTSNPN, SVGIG (reference sequence). Trimming removed 5 bases from V and 9 bases from J; junction bases left unmatched: 9. The CDR3 covers 14 residues. CDR3 bases: TGTGCCTGGGATACGGGACAGGGGGTTTTTGAGCAGTTCTTC. It specifies CAWDTGQGVFEQFF. Using reference TRBV30 and TRBJ2-1 for the parts outside the CDR3, the full variable domain is SQTIHQWPATLVQPVGSPLSLECTVEGTSNPNLYWYRQAAGRGLQLLFYSVGIGQISSEVPQNLSASRPQDRQFILSSKKLLLSDSGFYLCAWDTGQGVFEQFFGPGTRLTVL.

The chain uses TRBV7-2 and TRBJ2-7; TRBD1 aligns across 7 bases. V dropped 5 bases and J dropped 1; count of bases not matched to a gene: 8. The CDR3 runs to 15 residues. Germline CDR1 is SGHTA and CDR2 is FQGNSA. The CDR3 region is CASSDGTARSYEQYF. The CDR3 DNA reads TGTGCCAGCAGCGATGGGACAGCGCGATCCTACGAGCAGTACTTC. Complete variable domain (other parts from reference TRBV7-2 and TRBJ2-7): GAGVSQSPSNKVTEKGKDVELRCDPISGHTALYWYRQSLGQGLEFLIYFQGNSAPDKSGLPSDRFSAERTGGSVSTLTIQRTQQEDSAVYLCASSDGTARSYEQYFGPGTRLTVT.

In its sample, this clone was seen a few times. The chain combines TRBV25-1 with TRBJ1-1, with D tentatively TRBD1 (5 bases). The CDR3 is 14 amino acids. Germline CDR1 is MGHDK and CDR2 is SYGVNS. Trimming stripped 0 bases from V and 5 bases from J, with 10 bases between. CDR3 nucleotides: TGTGCCAGCAGTGAATATCCAGGGAGGACTGAAGCTTTCTTT. It is translated as CASSEYPGRTEAFF.

The chain carries TRBV13 and TRBJ1-2, with 7 bases lining up with TRBD1. The germline V gene encodes CDR1 PRHDT and CDR2 FYEKMQ (reference sequence). Unmatched junction bases numbered 4, after V lost 4 bases and J lost 2 bases. The CDR3 consists of 14 residues. Here the CDR3 reads CASSSTTGNYGYTF. The CDR3 region has the DNA TGTGCCAGCAGCTCGACGACAGGGAACTATGGCTACACCTTC.

This clone was seen only a few times. This chain joins TRBV19 and TRBJ1-5; no reliable D call. The CDR3 runs 17 residues. The V gene lost 5 bases and the J gene lost 6 bases, with 23 bases spanning the gap. CDR1 and CDR2 from the germline V gene are LNHDA and SQIVND (reference sequence). CDR3 sequence reads: CASSPPNLQVLVQPQHF. For the CDR3, the DNA is TGTGCCAGTAGTCCACCGAACTTACAAGTTTTGGTTCAGCCCCAGCATTTT. Full variable domain (remainder filled in from reference TRBV19 and TRBJ1-5): DGGITQSPKYLFRKEGQNVTLSCEQNLNHDAMYWYRQDPGQGLRLIYYSQIVNDFQKGDIAEGYSVSREKKESFPLTVTSAQKNPTAFYLCASSPPNLQVLVQPQHFGDGTRLSIL.